The entry below gives a single T cell receptor (beta chain) sequence along with its context. Its target is unknown. This sample was taken from a study of T cell responses to AZD1222 COVID-19 vaccine. Study-level points and caveats: Most donors were white British and more were female, and clonal diversity was possibly underestimated. Nearly half of spike-specific TCRs reportedly target variant regions that are unmutated in the B.1.351 and B.1.1.7 variants.

The CDR3 has 14 residues. Germline values: CDR1 ENHRY, CDR2 SYGVKD. The ends were cut back, 4 bases at V and 0 bases at J, with 9 bases in the middle. Generated by immunoSEQ multiplex PCR, the TCRdb table keeps only in-frame clones and is missing some. The table has some 120,000 clones, roughly 88% seen once. The chain is built from TRBV10-3 and TRBJ1-1; D might be TRBD1 (5 bases). This specimen was peripheral blood, taken on day 0 of AZD1222 vaccination. This clonotype originated in an adult in good health. CDR3 loop: CAISVAGLNTEAFF. Written as DNA, the CDR3 is TGTGCCATCAGTGTTGCAGGGCTGAACACTGAAGCTTTCTTT.